A single T cell receptor beta chain is shown here with its context. Method: immunoSEQ multiplex PCR; TCRdb's copy keeps in-frame clones and lacks some. Among roughly 250,000 clones listed, roughly four fifths were seen once. This entry belongs to a study of blood T cell repertoires in COVID-19. Study-wide context: Sites across the United States, Italy and Spain contributed samples from acute and convalescent COVID-19. Sample material is recorded as cDNA or gDNA derived from T cells, B-cell-depleted T cells, or PBMCs.

Germline CDR1 ENHRY, CDR2 SYGVKD. V was clipped by 8 bases and J by 2 bases; unmatched bases: 5. There are 13 residues in the CDR3. Specimen: peripheral blood. The V gene is TRBV10-3, the J gene TRBJ1-1; 7 bases agree with TRBD1. The TCR originated in a man aged 45-65 years with active or convalescent COVID-19. This chain's CDR3 is CAIAGTANTEAFF. The CDR3 bases are TGTGCCATCGCCGGGACAGCTAACACTGAAGCTTTCTTT.